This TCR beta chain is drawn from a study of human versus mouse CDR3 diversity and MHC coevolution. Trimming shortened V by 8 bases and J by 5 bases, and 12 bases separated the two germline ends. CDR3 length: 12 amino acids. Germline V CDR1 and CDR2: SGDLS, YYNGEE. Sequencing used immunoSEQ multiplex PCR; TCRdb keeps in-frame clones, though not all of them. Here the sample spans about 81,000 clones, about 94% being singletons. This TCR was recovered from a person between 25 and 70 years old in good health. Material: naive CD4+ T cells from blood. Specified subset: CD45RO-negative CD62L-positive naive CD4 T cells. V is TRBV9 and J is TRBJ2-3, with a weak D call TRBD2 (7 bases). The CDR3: CASGGAGDTQYF. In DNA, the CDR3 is TGTGCCAGTGGGGGGGCGGGAGATACGCAGTATTTT.